This T cell receptor (beta chain) was sequenced during a study of blood T cell repertoires in COVID-19. Overall study context: Researchers got acute and convalescent COVID-19 samples from the United States, Italy and Spain. PBMCs, B-cell-depleted T cells, or T cells provided the cDNA or gDNA that made up the material.

Participants' own reports of clinical history determined their cohort assignment. Original methodology: Amplifying reference gene primers gave estimates of nucleated cell counts. Produced via immunoSEQ multiplex PCR; TCRdb's table is partial and in-frame only. V and J calls plus clone size are reproduced from that table; the DNA served to infer D and trimming. The sample records 140,000 to 150,000 clones, 80% to 90% being singletons. The germline CDR1 and CDR2 sequences are SGHTS and YDEGEE. V lost 1 base and J lost 1, with 9 bases in between. The CDR3 spans 15 residues. The sample was PBMCs or T cells enriched from blood (not recorded which). This chain joins TRBV5-8 and TRBJ1-3, with D possibly TRBD1 on 5 matching bases. The TCR comes from a man in his forties or fifties who had recovered from COVID-19. CDR3 DNA: TGTGCCAGCAGCTTGCGCAGGGTTTCTGGAAACACCATATATTTT. This sequence encodes CASSLRRVSGNTIYF. Filled out from reference TRBV5-8 and TRBJ1-3, the complete variable domain reads EAGVTQSPTHLIKTRGQQATLRCSPISGHTSVYWYQQALGLGLQFLLWYDEGEERNRGNFPPRFSGRQFPNYSSELNVNALELEDSALYLCASSLRRVSGNTIYFGEGSWLTVV.